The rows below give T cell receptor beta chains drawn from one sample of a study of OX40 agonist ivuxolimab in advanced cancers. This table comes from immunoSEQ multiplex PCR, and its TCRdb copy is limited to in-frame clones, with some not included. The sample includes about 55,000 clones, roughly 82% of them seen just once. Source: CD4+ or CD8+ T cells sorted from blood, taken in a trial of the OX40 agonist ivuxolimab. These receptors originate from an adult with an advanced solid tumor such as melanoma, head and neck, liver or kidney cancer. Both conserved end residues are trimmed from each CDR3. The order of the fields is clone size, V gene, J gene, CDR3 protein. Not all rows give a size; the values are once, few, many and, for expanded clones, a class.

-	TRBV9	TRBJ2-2	ASSPPGLVSTGELF
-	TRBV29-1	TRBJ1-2	SVEGTGVGGYT
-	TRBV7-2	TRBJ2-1	ASSMSRDPGL
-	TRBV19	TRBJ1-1	ASSKVGGVNTEAF
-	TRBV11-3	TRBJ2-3	ASSQGTGITDTQY
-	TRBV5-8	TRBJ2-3	ASSRRDSSNTDTQY
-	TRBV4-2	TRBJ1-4	ASSQDLQNEKLF
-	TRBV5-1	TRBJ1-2	ASRRTGGSNYGYT
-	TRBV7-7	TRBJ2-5	ASSFSGIQY
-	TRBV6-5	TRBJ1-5	ASSPAGQRNQPQH
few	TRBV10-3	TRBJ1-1	AISELFPNTEAF
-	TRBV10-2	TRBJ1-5	ASSESQGQPQH
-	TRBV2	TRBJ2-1	ASSIQIYNEQF
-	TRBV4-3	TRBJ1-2	ASSHQTQGGNYGYT
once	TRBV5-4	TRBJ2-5	ASSLDLGSQETQY
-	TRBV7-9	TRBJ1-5	ASSFSGGSNQPQH
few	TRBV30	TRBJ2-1	AWSWAGGAYNEQF
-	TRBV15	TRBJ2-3	ATSRDFVGTDTQY